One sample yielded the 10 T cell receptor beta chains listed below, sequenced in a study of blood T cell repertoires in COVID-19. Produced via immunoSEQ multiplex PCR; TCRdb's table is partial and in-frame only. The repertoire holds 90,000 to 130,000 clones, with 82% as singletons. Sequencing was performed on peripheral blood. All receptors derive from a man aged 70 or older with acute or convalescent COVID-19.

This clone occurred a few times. This CDR3 reads CASRSPGQGYNEQFF. CDR3 DNA sequence: TGTGCCAGCAGATCTCCGGGACAGGGGTACAATGAGCAGTTCTTC. V and J are TRBV27 and TRBJ2-1, with 10 nucleotides matching TRBD1. Germline V CDR1 and CDR2: MNHEY, SMNVEV (reference sequence). Losses at the gene ends were 6 bases for V and 4 bases for J; bases not matched to a gene: 6. The CDR3 runs 15 residues.

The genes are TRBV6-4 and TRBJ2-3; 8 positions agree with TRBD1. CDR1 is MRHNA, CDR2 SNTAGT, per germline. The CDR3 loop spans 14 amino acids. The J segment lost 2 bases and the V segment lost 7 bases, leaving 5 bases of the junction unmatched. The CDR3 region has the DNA TGTGCCAGCAAAACGGACAGGGCCACAGATACGCAGTATTTT. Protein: CASKTDRATDTQYF.

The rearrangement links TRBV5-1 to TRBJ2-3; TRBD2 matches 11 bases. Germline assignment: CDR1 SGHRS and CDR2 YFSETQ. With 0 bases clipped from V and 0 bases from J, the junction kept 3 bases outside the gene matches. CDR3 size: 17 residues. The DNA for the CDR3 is TGCGCCAGCAGCTTGGCTAGCGGGGGGTCTAGCACAGATACGCAGTATTTT. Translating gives CASSLASGGSSTDTQYF.

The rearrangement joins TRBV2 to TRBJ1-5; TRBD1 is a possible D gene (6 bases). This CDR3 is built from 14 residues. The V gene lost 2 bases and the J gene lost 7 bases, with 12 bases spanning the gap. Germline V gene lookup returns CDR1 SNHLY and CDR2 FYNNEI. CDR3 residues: CASSEYRQGQPQHF. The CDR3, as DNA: TGTGCCAGCAGTGAATATAGGCAGGGGCAGCCCCAGCATTTT.

The CDR3 DNA reads TGTGCCAGCAGCCCACCACGGGGAGAGAACACTGAAGCTTTCTTT. Translating gives CASSPPRGENTEAFF. The chain employs TRBV3-1 (or the pseudogene TRBV3-2) and TRBJ1-1, with D uncertain. Germline CDR1 LGHDT, CDR2 YNNKEL (reference sequence). The V end was cut by 4 bases, the J end by 1 base, with 13 bases between. The CDR3 extends over 15 amino acids.

CDR3: CASSLAGVKGYEQYF. In DNA, the CDR3 is TGCGCCAGCAGCTTGGCAGGGGTAAAAGGCTACGAGCAGTACTTC. The V call is TRBV5-1, the J call TRBJ2-7; possible D gene TRBD1, 6 bases. Germline V gives CDR1 SGHRS, CDR2 YFSETQ. V was shortened by 0 bases and J by 3 bases, with 13 bases between the two germline ends. The CDR3 runs to 15 residues. Variable domain in full (rest from reference TRBV5-1 and TRBJ2-7): KAGVTQTPRYLIKTRGQQVTLSCSPISGHRSVSWYQQTPGQGLQFLFEYFSETQRNKGNFPGRFSGRQFSNSRSEMNVSTLELGDSALYLCASSLAGVKGYEQYFGPGTRLTVT.

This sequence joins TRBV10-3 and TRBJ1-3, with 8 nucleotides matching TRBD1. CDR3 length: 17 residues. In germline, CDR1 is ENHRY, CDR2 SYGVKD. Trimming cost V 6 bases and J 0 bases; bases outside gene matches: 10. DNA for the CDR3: TGTGCCATCAGGGGACAGGCGGGGAATGGCTCTGGAAACACCATATATTTT. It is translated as CAIRGQAGNGSGNTIYF.

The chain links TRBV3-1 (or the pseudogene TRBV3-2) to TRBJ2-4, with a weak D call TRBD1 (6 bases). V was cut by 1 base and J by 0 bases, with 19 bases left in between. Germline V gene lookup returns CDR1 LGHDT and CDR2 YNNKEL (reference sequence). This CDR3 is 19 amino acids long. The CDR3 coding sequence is TGTGCCAGCAGCCAAGCAGGCGTACAGGGCCAGCTAGCCAAAAACATTCAGTACTTC. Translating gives CASSQAGVQGQLAKNIQYF.

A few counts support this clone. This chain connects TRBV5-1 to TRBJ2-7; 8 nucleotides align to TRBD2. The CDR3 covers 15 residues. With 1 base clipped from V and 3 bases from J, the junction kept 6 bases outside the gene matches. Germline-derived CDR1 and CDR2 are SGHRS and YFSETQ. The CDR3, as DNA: TGCGCCAGCAGCTTGTCCGGAACTAGCGGCTACGAGCAGTACTTC. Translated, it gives CASSLSGTSGYEQYF. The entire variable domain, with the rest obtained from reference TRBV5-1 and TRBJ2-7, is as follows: KAGVTQTPRYLIKTRGQQVTLSCSPISGHRSVSWYQQTPGQGLQFLFEYFSETQRNKGNFPGRFSGRQFSNSRSEMNVSTLELGDSALYLCASSLSGTSGYEQYFGPGTRLTVT.

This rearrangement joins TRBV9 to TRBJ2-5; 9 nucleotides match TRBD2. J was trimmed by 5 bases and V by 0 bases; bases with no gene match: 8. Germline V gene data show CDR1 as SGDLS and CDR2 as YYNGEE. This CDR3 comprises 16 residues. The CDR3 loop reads CASSVGPSGAGETQYF. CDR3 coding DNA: TGTGCCAGCAGCGTAGGGCCTAGCGGGGCGGGGGAGACCCAGTACTTC.